Listed below are T cell receptor beta chains from one sample, sequenced in a study of blood T cell repertoires in COVID-19. The data were produced by immunoSEQ multiplex PCR, yet TCRdb's version contains in-frame clones alone and is incomplete. The data show more than 200,000 clones, with approximately 84% seen just once and over 4.5% held by the top ten. Specimen: peripheral blood. Receptors were obtained from a man of 80 years or more with acute or convalescent COVID-19. The CDR3 runs from the conserved cysteine through the conserved F or W. A D gene is named only where the DNA matches it firmly. Expanded clones are given a class, and other clones once, few, many or no size at all.

J gene: TRBJ2-1; CDR3 length: 14; clone size: -; D gene: -; V gene: TRBV5-4; CDR3 DNA: TGTGCCAGCAGCTTTGGACGGGACATCAATGAGCAGTTCTTC; CDR3 protein: CASSFGRDINEQFF
J gene: TRBJ1-1; CDR3 length: 15; clone size: -; D gene: TRBD1; V gene: TRBV18; CDR3 DNA: TGTGCCAGCTCACCCTACGGGACAGCGAACACTGAAGCTTTCTTT; CDR3 protein: CASSPYGTANTEAFF
J gene: TRBJ1-2; CDR3 length: 13; clone size: -; D gene: -; V gene: TRBV5-1; CDR3 DNA: TGCGCCAGCAGCTGGGGGCCTAACTATGGCTACACCTTC; CDR3 protein: CASSWGPNYGYTF
J gene: TRBJ2-6; CDR3 length: 19; clone size: -; D gene: TRBD1; V gene: TRBV19; CDR3 DNA: TGTGCCAGTAGTAAAAGGCGAGGACAGGGGGCAACTGGGGCCAACGTCCTGACTTTC; CDR3 protein: CASSKRRGQGATGANVLTF
J gene: TRBJ2-1; CDR3 length: 15; clone size: -; D gene: -; V gene: TRBV6-5; CDR3 DNA: TGTGCCAGCAGTTCACGGGGATTTAACTACAATGAGCAGTTCTTC; CDR3 protein: CASSSRGFNYNEQFF
J gene: TRBJ2-7; CDR3 length: 13; clone size: once; D gene: -; V gene: TRBV28; CDR3 DNA: TGTGCCAGCAGTCCCCGGAACAGCTACGAGCAGTACTTC; CDR3 protein: CASSPRNSYEQYF
J gene: TRBJ2-1; CDR3 length: 15; clone size: -; D gene: TRBD2; V gene: TRBV9; CDR3 DNA: TGTGCCAGCAGCACCCGCGGGAGTAGGTACAATGAGCAGTTCTTC; CDR3 protein: CASSTRGSRYNEQFF
J gene: TRBJ2-1; CDR3 length: 14; clone size: -; D gene: TRBD1; V gene: TRBV6-5; CDR3 DNA: TGTGCCAGCAACCGGGACAGGGGGCGTATTGAGCAGTTCTTC; CDR3 protein: CASNRDRGRIEQFF
J gene: TRBJ2-3; CDR3 length: 14; clone size: -; D gene: TRBD2; V gene: TRBV11-2; CDR3 DNA: TGTGCCAGCAGCTTCACGGGAGGTTCAGATACGCAGTATTTT; CDR3 protein: CASSFTGGSDTQYF
J gene: TRBJ2-3; CDR3 length: 14; clone size: -; D gene: -; V gene: TRBV25-1; CDR3 DNA: TGTGCCAGCAGTGACAGGGGACGCACAGATACGCAGTATTTT; CDR3 protein: CASSDRGRTDTQYF
J gene: TRBJ2-7; CDR3 length: 14; clone size: -; D gene: -; V gene: TRBV7-2; CDR3 DNA: TGTGCCAGCAGTGTTGGGGCGACCTCCTACGAGCAGTACTTC; CDR3 protein: CASSVGATSYEQYF
J gene: TRBJ2-5; CDR3 length: 14; clone size: -; D gene: TRBD2; V gene: TRBV27; CDR3 DNA: TGTGCCAGCAGTCGACTAGCGGGAGGTGAGACCCAGTACTTC; CDR3 protein: CASSRLAGGETQYF
J gene: TRBJ1-6; CDR3 length: 16; clone size: -; D gene: -; V gene: TRBV7-8; CDR3 DNA: TGTGCCAGCAGCTTTGCGAGGGTCTCCTATAATTCACCCCTCCACTTT; CDR3 protein: CASSFARVSYNSPLHF
J gene: TRBJ2-3; CDR3 length: 11; clone size: -; D gene: -; V gene: TRBV19; CDR3 DNA: TGTGCCAGCGGGGGTACAGATACGCAGTATTTT; CDR3 protein: CASGGTDTQYF
J gene: TRBJ1-1; CDR3 length: 14; clone size: -; D gene: -; V gene: TRBV6-5; CDR3 DNA: TGTGCCAGCAGCGTCCGCGGCGCGAACACTGAAGCTTTCTTT; CDR3 protein: CASSVRGANTEAFF
J gene: TRBJ1-1; CDR3 length: 14; clone size: -; D gene: -; V gene: TRBV7-2; CDR3 DNA: TGTGCCAGCAGCTTAGACGTGGGGAGCACTGAAGCTTTCTTT; CDR3 protein: CASSLDVGSTEAFF
J gene: TRBJ2-1; CDR3 length: 15; clone size: -; D gene: TRBD2; V gene: TRBV5-1; CDR3 DNA: TGCGCCAGCAGCTTTGCTAGCGGAGACTACAATGAGCAGTTCTTC; CDR3 protein: CASSFASGDYNEQFF
J gene: TRBJ2-1; CDR3 length: 13; clone size: -; D gene: TRBD2; V gene: TRBV29-1; CDR3 DNA: TGCAGCGCCCCACTAGCGGGATATAATGAGCAGTTCTTC; CDR3 protein: CSAPLAGYNEQFF
J gene: TRBJ2-1; CDR3 length: 17; clone size: -; D gene: TRBD2; V gene: TRBV5-1; CDR3 DNA: TGCGCCAGCAGCTTGGTACTAGCGGGAGGGCCGGGCAATGAGCAGTTCTTC; CDR3 protein: CASSLVLAGGPGNEQFF
J gene: TRBJ1-2; CDR3 length: 16; clone size: -; D gene: -; V gene: TRBV27; CDR3 DNA: TGTGCCAGCAGCGCCTTCCCCACACAGGGTCGCTATGGCTACACCTTC; CDR3 protein: CASSAFPTQGRYGYTF
J gene: TRBJ2-2; CDR3 length: 12; clone size: -; D gene: -; V gene: TRBV6-5; CDR3 DNA: TGTGCCAGCAGTTACTCTCCAGGGGAGCTGTTTTTT; CDR3 protein: CASSYSPGELFF
J gene: TRBJ2-6; CDR3 length: 16; clone size: -; D gene: -; V gene: TRBV28; CDR3 DNA: TGTGCCAGCAGCCCGTATGGGGCCGGTGGGGCCAACGTCCTGACTTTC; CDR3 protein: CASSPYGAGGANVLTF
J gene: TRBJ1-1; CDR3 length: 10; clone size: -; D gene: -; V gene: TRBV30; CDR3 DNA: TGTGCCTGGAGTAGGGGTGAGGCTTTCTTT; CDR3 protein: CAWSRGEAFF
J gene: TRBJ2-7; CDR3 length: 14; clone size: -; D gene: TRBD1; V gene: TRBV6-5; CDR3 DNA: TGTGCCAGCACCTCAGGGGGTTCTTCCTACGAGCAGTACTTC; CDR3 protein: CASTSGGSSYEQYF
J gene: TRBJ2-5; CDR3 length: 14; clone size: -; D gene: TRBD2; V gene: TRBV20-1; CDR3 DNA: TGCAGTGCTAGTCAAGCTAGCGGGAGGGAGACCCAGTACTTC; CDR3 protein: CSASQASGRETQYF
J gene: TRBJ1-2; CDR3 length: 18; clone size: -; D gene: -; V gene: TRBV3-1/TRBV3-2; CDR3 DNA: TGTGCCAGCAGCCAAGAGAGAGGGATCCAGGGCCGGGGGTATGGCTACACCTTC; CDR3 protein: CASSQERGIQGRGYGYTF
J gene: TRBJ2-1; CDR3 length: 16; clone size: -; D gene: -; V gene: TRBV7-3; CDR3 DNA: TGTGCCAGCAGCTTAATGGCTAGAAGCTCCTACAATGAGCAGTTCTTC; CDR3 protein: CASSLMARSSYNEQFF
J gene: TRBJ2-7; CDR3 length: 15; clone size: -; D gene: TRBD1; V gene: TRBV6-2/TRBV6-3; CDR3 DNA: TGTGCCAGCAGTTACGGGACAGGGACTACCTACGAGCAGTACTTC; CDR3 protein: CASSYGTGTTYEQYF
J gene: TRBJ2-7; CDR3 length: 15; clone size: -; D gene: TRBD1; V gene: TRBV6-2/TRBV6-3; CDR3 DNA: TGTGCCAGCAGTCCGCAGGGGGCCTTCACCTACGAGCAGTACTTC; CDR3 protein: CASSPQGAFTYEQYF
J gene: TRBJ1-5; CDR3 length: 13; clone size: once; D gene: TRBD1; V gene: TRBV12-3/TRBV12-4; CDR3 DNA: TGTGCCAGCACCCCACAGGGGGTTCAGCCCCAGCATTTT; CDR3 protein: CASTPQGVQPQHF
J gene: TRBJ2-7; CDR3 length: 15; clone size: -; D gene: TRBD1; V gene: TRBV15; CDR3 DNA: TGTGCCACCAGCAGAGCCGGGACAGGCTCATACGAGCAGTACTTC; CDR3 protein: CATSRAGTGSYEQYF
J gene: TRBJ2-4; CDR3 length: 16; clone size: -; D gene: -; V gene: TRBV2; CDR3 DNA: TGTGCCAGCAGTATCGGGGGAGAAGGAGCCAAAAACATTCAGTACTTC; CDR3 protein: CASSIGGEGAKNIQYF
J gene: TRBJ2-7; CDR3 length: 15; clone size: once; D gene: TRBD2; V gene: TRBV5-5; CDR3 DNA: TGTGCCAGCCGTCTTGACATCGGGGGAGGGGTGGAGCAGTACTTC; CDR3 protein: CASRLDIGGGVEQYF
J gene: TRBJ2-7; CDR3 length: 14; clone size: -; D gene: -; V gene: TRBV2; CDR3 DNA: TGTGCCAGCAGGGAACTCCAGGGTCCCCACGAGCAGTACTTC; CDR3 protein: CASRELQGPHEQYF
J gene: TRBJ1-4; CDR3 length: 16; clone size: -; D gene: -; V gene: TRBV28; CDR3 DNA: TGTGCCAGCAGTTTATTGCTCAGTGCAACTAATGAAAAACTGTTTTTT; CDR3 protein: CASSLLLSATNEKLFF
J gene: TRBJ2-1; CDR3 length: 13; clone size: -; D gene: -; V gene: TRBV18; CDR3 DNA: TGTGCCAGCTCACAGGGGTCCTACAATGAGCAGTTCTTC; CDR3 protein: CASSQGSYNEQFF
J gene: TRBJ2-1; CDR3 length: 14; clone size: -; D gene: -; V gene: TRBV7-3; CDR3 DNA: TGTGCCAGCAGCTCGGATCGGGGTGCCAATGAGCAGTTCTTC; CDR3 protein: CASSSDRGANEQFF
J gene: TRBJ2-5; CDR3 length: 14; clone size: -; D gene: -; V gene: TRBV5-1; CDR3 DNA: TGCGCCAGCAGCTTGCCGTCCAGCCAAGAGACCCAGTACTTC; CDR3 protein: CASSLPSSQETQYF
J gene: TRBJ1-6; CDR3 length: 17; clone size: -; D gene: TRBD1; V gene: TRBV6-1; CDR3 DNA: TGTGCCAGCAGTGGGGGGACAGGGAGGCCCTATAATTCACCCCTCCACTTT; CDR3 protein: CASSGGTGRPYNSPLHF
J gene: TRBJ1-5; CDR3 length: 15; clone size: -; D gene: TRBD1; V gene: TRBV6-5; CDR3 DNA: TGTGCCAGCAGTTACACGACAGGGGCGGATCAGCCCCAGCATTTT; CDR3 protein: CASSYTTGADQPQHF
J gene: TRBJ2-2; CDR3 length: 15; clone size: -; D gene: TRBD1; V gene: TRBV27; CDR3 DNA: TGTGCCAGCAGGCCTTGGACAGGGGGCACCGGGGAGCTGTTTTTT; CDR3 protein: CASRPWTGGTGELFF
J gene: TRBJ2-2; CDR3 length: 15; clone size: -; D gene: -; V gene: TRBV5-8; CDR3 DNA: TGTGCCAGCAGATACAGGGATCGCGGCACCGGGGAGCTGTTTTTT; CDR3 protein: CASRYRDRGTGELFF
J gene: TRBJ2-2; CDR3 length: 15; clone size: -; D gene: TRBD1; V gene: TRBV19; CDR3 DNA: TGTGCCAGTAGCAAAGGGACAGGGAGGACCGGGGAGCTGTTTTTT; CDR3 protein: CASSKGTGRTGELFF
J gene: TRBJ1-2; CDR3 length: 13; clone size: -; D gene: TRBD1; V gene: TRBV3-1/TRBV3-2; CDR3 DNA: TGTGCCAGCAGCCAAGCAGGGGGGTATGGCTACACCTTC; CDR3 protein: CASSQAGGYGYTF
J gene: TRBJ1-2; CDR3 length: 13; clone size: few; D gene: -; V gene: TRBV10-1; CDR3 DNA: TGCGCCAGCAGTGAGACAGGGAGCTATGGCTACACCTTC; CDR3 protein: CASSETGSYGYTF
J gene: TRBJ1-5; CDR3 length: 16; clone size: -; D gene: -; V gene: TRBV6-6; CDR3 DNA: TGTGCCAGCAGTTACTCGAGACTGTATAGCAATCAGCCCCAGCATTTT; CDR3 protein: CASSYSRLYSNQPQHF
J gene: TRBJ2-7; CDR3 length: 13; clone size: -; D gene: -; V gene: TRBV29-1; CDR3 DNA: TGCAGCGTTGGTGCAGGGGTACCCTACGAGCAGTACTTC; CDR3 protein: CSVGAGVPYEQYF
J gene: TRBJ1-5; CDR3 length: 15; clone size: -; D gene: -; V gene: TRBV19; CDR3 DNA: TGTGCCAGCTCGACAGGCCAACTTAGCAATCAGCCCCAGCATTTT; CDR3 protein: CASSTGQLSNQPQHF
J gene: TRBJ1-1; CDR3 length: 14; clone size: -; D gene: -; V gene: TRBV3-1/TRBV3-2; CDR3 DNA: TGTGCCAGCACCTCCGCGGGGGCAGGCACTGAAGCTTTCTTT; CDR3 protein: CASTSAGAGTEAFF
J gene: TRBJ1-2; CDR3 length: 13; clone size: -; D gene: TRBD1; V gene: TRBV27; CDR3 DNA: TGTGCCAGCAGATTCACCGGGACAGAAGGCTACACCTTC; CDR3 protein: CASRFTGTEGYTF
J gene: TRBJ1-1; CDR3 length: 15; clone size: -; D gene: -; V gene: TRBV6-5; CDR3 DNA: TGTGCCAGCAGTTATTACGCCAGGGTGGGCACTGAAGCTTTCTTT; CDR3 protein: CASSYYARVGTEAFF
J gene: TRBJ1-2; CDR3 length: 15; clone size: -; D gene: TRBD1; V gene: TRBV6-5; CDR3 DNA: TGTGCCAGCAGTTCTGTCGGGACAGGAAGAGACGGCTACACCTTC; CDR3 protein: CASSSVGTGRDGYTF
J gene: TRBJ1-1; CDR3 length: 15; clone size: once; D gene: -; V gene: TRBV7-6; CDR3 DNA: TGTGCCAGCAGCTTAGCGGAGATCAAGAACACTGAAGCTTTCTTT; CDR3 protein: CASSLAEIKNTEAFF